The source of this T cell receptor (beta chain) is a study of T cells in Graves' hyperthyroidism and ophthalmopathy. Across the whole study: Peripheral blood was taken when the disease was first diagnosed, before any treatment began.

Disease duration under 2 months; hyperthyroidism patients were aged 18 to 65. This clonotype was picked up many times. Its antigen is not known. RNA transcripts were the template for amplifying TCR beta CDR3 regions. HTBI primers were employed in a first-round RT-PCR of the TCR CDR3. TCRdb re-called the multiplex PCR reads with MiXCR, one entry per CDR3 protein. The data contain 500,000 to 600,000 distinct CDR3 sequences, 16% of them singletons. CDR1 is LGHDT, CDR2 YNNKEL, per germline (reference sequence). The CDR3 loop spans 12 amino acids. V was shortened by 4 bases and J by 2 bases, with 5 bases between the two germline ends. Study-level results: Most thyroid-expanded clonotypes above 0.001 were also found in blood.

The sequencing input was blood. The clonotype comes from a young woman with Graves' hyperthyroidism. This chain links TRBV3-1 with TRBJ1-2; weak D call: TRBD1 (5 bases). The CDR3 reads CASSRDNYGYTF. DNA of the CDR3: TGTGCCAGCAGCCGGGACAACTATGGCTACACCTTC.